The 17 T cell receptor beta chains in this list originate from one sample, sequenced in a study of beta chain features in type 1 diabetes. What was sequenced were expressed TCRB transcripts, since all of the isolated RNA had been reverse transcribed. Profiled with immunoSEQ multiplex PCR; TCRdb holds only in-frame clones, not every one. The data contain 860,000 or so clones, roughly 17% of them singletons. The specimen was naive CD4+ T cells from blood. These receptors came from a woman aged 18-29 years in good health.

This clone was found a few times. This sequence joins TRBV6-5 and TRBJ2-3, with 7 bases identical to TRBD1. The V gene's germline CDR1 is MNHEY and CDR2 SVGAGI. This CDR3 has 15 amino acids. Losses at the gene ends were 6 bases for V and 4 bases for J; bases not matched to a gene: 10. CDR3 sequence (DNA): TGTGCCAGCAGGGCAGGGGGTCCTCCTTCAGATACGCAGTATTTT. Translation: CASRAGGPPSDTQYF.

The chain employs TRBV16 and TRBJ1-5; D perhaps matches TRBD1 (5 bases). Germline CDR1 and CDR2: KGHSY and FQNENV. The CDR3 has 12 amino acids. V was trimmed by 8 bases and J by 6 bases, leaving 11 bases between them. The CDR3 sequence: CASQAQGQPQHF. The CDR3 DNA is TGTGCCAGCCAGGCTCAGGGTCAGCCCCAGCATTTT.

The chain combines TRBV18 with TRBJ1-2, with TRBD1 identical over 7 bases. Germline CDR1 reads KGHSH; CDR2 reads LQKENI. This CDR3 region has 15 residues. V lost 2 bases, J lost 6 bases, and 9 bases stayed unmatched. CDR3 loop: CASSPTGEGWNGYTF. DNA of the CDR3: TGTGCCAGCTCACCAACAGGGGAAGGCTGGAATGGCTACACCTTC.

This clone was seen a few times. The chain is built from TRBV19 and TRBJ2-2; D perhaps matches TRBD1 (6 bases). The CDR3 is 17 residues long. V shed 0 bases and J shed 1 base, with 12 bases lying between them. CDR1 and CDR2 from the germline V gene are LNHDA and SQIVND (reference sequence). The CDR3 region has the DNA TGTGCCAGTAGTATAGATGGACAGAGAAGGAACACCGGGGAGCTGTTTTTT. This codes for CASSIDGQRRNTGELFF.

This rearrangement joins TRBV7-3 to TRBJ2-1; 16 positions match TRBD2. The V and J ends lost 4 bases and 1 base, in that order; junction bases with no gene match: 7. Germline assignment: CDR1 SGHTA and CDR2 FQGTGA. CDR3 length: 19 amino acids. As DNA, the CDR3 is TGTGCCAGCAGCTCTCCGGGACTAGCGGGAGGGGGTTCCTACAATGAGCAGTTCTTC. This translates into CASSSPGLAGGGSYNEQFF.

The V call is TRBV19, the J call TRBJ2-5, with a possible D match to TRBD1 (6 bases). Trimming took 4 bases from V and 5 from J, leaving 23 bases between them. The CDR3 is 17 amino acids. Germline values: CDR1 LNHDA, CDR2 SQIVND (reference sequence). The CDR3 sequence is CASSTGTTRVISETQYF. The CDR3 nucleotides read TGTGCCAGTAGTACCGGGACAACCAGGGTTATATCGGAGACCCAGTACTTC. The full variable domain, rest sourced from reference TRBV19 and TRBJ2-5, is DGGITQSPKYLFRKEGQNVTLSCEQNLNHDAMYWYRQDPGQGLRLIYYSQIVNDFQKGDIAEGYSVSREKKESFPLTVTSAQKNPTAFYLCASSTGTTRVISETQYFGPGTRLLVL.

This clone was counted only a few times. Other nucleotide sequences from this sample produce the same CDR3. CDR3 nucleotide sequence: TGCAGCGTTGGAAACAATGAGCAGTTCTTC. Translating gives CSVGNNEQFF. This chain links TRBV29-1 with TRBJ2-1; D not certain. Germline-derived CDR1 and CDR2 are SQVTM and ANQGSEA. This CDR3 spans 10 amino acids. V was cut by 4 bases and J by 5 bases, with 3 bases left in between.

This clone was recorded a few times. The chain carries TRBV28 and TRBJ2-5; D call uncertain. Germline assignment: CDR1 MDHEN and CDR2 SYDVKM. The CDR3 is made up of 11 amino acids. V lost 6 bases and J 7 bases, leaving 9 bases between the germline ends. The CDR3 DNA sequence: TGTGCCAGCAGCCAAGGCGGGACCCAGTACTTC. This gives the protein CASSQGGTQYF.

The chain has TRBV27 and TRBJ2-3; the match to TRBD1 covers 9 bases. V shed 5 bases, J shed 1 base, and the junction held 4 bases outside the gene matches. Per the germline V gene, CDR1 is MNHEY and CDR2 is SMNVEV (reference sequence). The CDR3 has 15 residues. CDR3 in DNA: TGTGCCAGCAGTCACCGGGACAGGGGCACAGATACGCAGTATTTT. As protein: CASSHRDRGTDTQYF.

The sample holds a few counts of this clone. This rearrangement joins TRBV5-1 to TRBJ2-7, with TRBD1 as a possible D gene (6 bases). This CDR3 is built from 15 residues. Germline V gene data show CDR1 as SGHRS and CDR2 as YFSETQ. With 0 bases removed from V and 4 bases from J, the gap between germline ends came to 14 bases. The chain's CDR3 is CASSLVPGTGYEQYF. The CDR3, as DNA: TGCGCCAGCAGCTTGGTCCCCGGCACAGGGTACGAGCAGTACTTC.

This clone was detected only a few times. This chain joins TRBV7-9 and TRBJ2-2; 8 bases are shared with TRBD1. CDR1 SEHNR and CDR2 FQNEAQ come from the germline V gene (reference sequence). V dropped 5 bases and J dropped 7; count of bases not matched to a gene: 6. The CDR3 runs to 14 residues. This chain's CDR3 is CASSPRTGYGELFF. CDR3 DNA: TGTGCCAGCAGCCCCCGGACAGGGTACGGGGAGCTGTTTTTT.

The chain carries TRBV6-5 and TRBJ1-5, with TRBD1 identical over 9 bases. From germline, CDR1 is MNHEY and CDR2 SVGAGI. CDR3 length equals 12 residues. V gave up 5 bases and J gave up 16 bases; unmatched junction bases: 9. The CDR3 region is CASSGDRAFEHF. DNA for the CDR3: TGTGCCAGCAGTGGGGACAGGGCGTTTGAACATTTT.

This clone was seen a handful of times. The V call is TRBV7-8, the J call TRBJ2-7, with 9 bases aligning to TRBD2. Germline V gene sequence: CDR1 SGHVS, CDR2 FQNEAQ. The CDR3 covers 15 residues. J gave up 6 bases and V 1 base, and 7 bases lay outside the gene matches. The CDR3 coding sequence is TGTGCCAGCAGCTTAGTGGCTAGCGGGATACGCGAGCAGTACTTC. Residues: CASSLVASGIREQYF.

The rearrangement joins TRBV7-9 to TRBJ1-2, with a weak D call TRBD1 (5 bases). The V end lost 4 bases, the J end lost 8 bases, and 14 bases lay between the germline ends. This CDR3 comprises 13 residues. Germline V gene lookup returns CDR1 SEHNR and CDR2 FQNEAQ (reference sequence). The CDR3 reads CASSYQGLEGYTF. The CDR3 region has the DNA TGTGCCAGCAGCTACCAGGGATTAGAAGGCTACACCTTC.

This clone was seen a handful of times. V usage is TRBV5-4 and J usage is TRBJ2-7; D uncertain. Trimming took off 4 bases at V and 2 bases at J, with 13 bases between the two ends. The germline V gene encodes CDR1 SGHNT and CDR2 YYREEE (reference sequence). The CDR3 runs to 14 residues. The CDR3 sequence: CASSQIGQTYEQYF. The CDR3 nucleotides read TGTGCCAGCAGCCAAATCGGTCAAACCTACGAGCAGTACTTC.

This clone was observed a few times. V and J are TRBV5-1 and TRBJ2-2; D might be TRBD1 or TRBD2, each matching 5 bases. Germline V gene lookup returns CDR1 SGHRS and CDR2 YFSETQ. The CDR3 is 14 amino acids. The ends were cut back, 5 bases at V and 4 bases at J, with 12 bases in the middle. The CDR3 region has the DNA TGCGCCAGCAGTGCCGGGACCTTCACCGGGGAGCTGTTTTTT. Translating it yields CASSAGTFTGELFF.

This clone has a handful of counts. V gene TRBV6-5 combines with J gene TRBJ2-7; a possible D gene is TRBD2 (5 bases). This CDR3 contains 15 residues. V was pared by 0 bases and J by 3 bases, with 12 bases between. CDR1 MNHEY and CDR2 SVGAGI come from the germline V gene. Here the CDR3 reads CASSYSASRRYEQYF. The CDR3 nucleotides are TGTGCCAGCAGTTACTCCGCTAGCCGACGCTACGAGCAGTACTTC.